This TCR beta chain was captured in a study of blood T cell repertoires in COVID-19. Study-wide context: Acute and convalescent COVID-19 specimens originated in the United States, Italy and Spain.

Participants spanned ages 18 to 89 years and resided in about two dozen US areas. Cohort assignment relied on participant-reported clinical history. Methods used by the authors: Reference gene primer amplification gave estimated nucleated cell counts. Only in-frame clones appear in the TCRdb table, and some are missing; sequencing was by immunoSEQ multiplex PCR. That table supplies the V and J calls and clone size; D and trimming were determined from the DNA. The sample consists of more than 150,000 clones, about 85% of them appearing once. The CDR3 consists of 13 residues. V trimming: 1 base; J trimming: 8 bases; junction bases outside the gene matches: 2. The germline CDR1 and CDR2 sequences are MGHRA and YSYEKL.

Sequenced: PBMCs or T cells enriched from blood (not recorded which). The chain combines TRBV4-1 with TRBJ2-3; 8 nucleotides align to TRBD1. The sequence came from a woman aged 50 to 65 who had recovered from COVID-19. The CDR3 DNA is TGCGCCAGCAGCCAAGCAGGGGGCAGTACGCAGTATTTT. Its translation is CASSQAGGSTQYF.